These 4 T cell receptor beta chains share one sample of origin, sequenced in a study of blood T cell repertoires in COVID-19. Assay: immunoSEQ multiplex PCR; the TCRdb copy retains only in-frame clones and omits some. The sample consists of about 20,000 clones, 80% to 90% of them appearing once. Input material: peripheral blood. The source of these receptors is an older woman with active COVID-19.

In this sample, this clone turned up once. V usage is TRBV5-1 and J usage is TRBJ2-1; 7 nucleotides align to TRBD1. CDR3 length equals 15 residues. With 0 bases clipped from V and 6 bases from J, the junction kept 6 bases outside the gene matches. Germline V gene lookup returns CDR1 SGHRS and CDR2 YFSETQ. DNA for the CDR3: TGCGCCAGCAGCTTGGATTATGCAGGGGGCAATGAGCAGTTCTTC. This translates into CASSLDYAGGNEQFF.

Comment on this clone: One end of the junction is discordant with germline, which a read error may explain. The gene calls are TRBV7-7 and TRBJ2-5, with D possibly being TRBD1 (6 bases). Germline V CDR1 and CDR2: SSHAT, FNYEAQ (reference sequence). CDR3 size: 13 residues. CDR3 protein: CASSLGQIETQYF. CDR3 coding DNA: TGTGCTAGCAGCTTAGGACAGATTGAGACCCAGTACTTC.

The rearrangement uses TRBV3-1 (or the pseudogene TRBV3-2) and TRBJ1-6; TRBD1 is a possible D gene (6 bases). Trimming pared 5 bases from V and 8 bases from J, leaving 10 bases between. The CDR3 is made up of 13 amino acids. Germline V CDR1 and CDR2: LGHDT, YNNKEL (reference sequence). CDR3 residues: CASSSSGDSPLHF. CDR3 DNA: TGTGCCAGCAGCTCATCAGGGGATTCACCCCTCCACTTT.

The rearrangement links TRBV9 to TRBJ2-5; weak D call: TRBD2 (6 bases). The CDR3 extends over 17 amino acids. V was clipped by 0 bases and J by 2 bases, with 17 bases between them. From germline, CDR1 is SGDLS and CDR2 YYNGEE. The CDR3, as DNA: TGTGCCAGCAGCGTAGCCCCCCCGGGGGACGTTCAAGAGACCCAGTACTTC. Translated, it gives CASSVAPPGDVQETQYF.